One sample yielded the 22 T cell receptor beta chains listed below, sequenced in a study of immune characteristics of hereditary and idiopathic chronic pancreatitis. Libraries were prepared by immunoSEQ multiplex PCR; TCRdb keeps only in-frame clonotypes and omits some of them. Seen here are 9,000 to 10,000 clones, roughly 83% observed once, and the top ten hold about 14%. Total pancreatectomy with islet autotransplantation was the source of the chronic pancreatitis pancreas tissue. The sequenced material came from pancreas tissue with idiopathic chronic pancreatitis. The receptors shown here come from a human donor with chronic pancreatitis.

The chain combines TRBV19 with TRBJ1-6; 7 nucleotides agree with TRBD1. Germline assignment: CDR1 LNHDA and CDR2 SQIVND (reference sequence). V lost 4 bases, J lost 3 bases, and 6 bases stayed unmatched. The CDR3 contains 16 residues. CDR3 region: CASSSGQVNYNSPLHF. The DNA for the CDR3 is TGTGCCAGTAGTAGCGGACAGGTCAACTATAATTCACCCCTCCACTTT.

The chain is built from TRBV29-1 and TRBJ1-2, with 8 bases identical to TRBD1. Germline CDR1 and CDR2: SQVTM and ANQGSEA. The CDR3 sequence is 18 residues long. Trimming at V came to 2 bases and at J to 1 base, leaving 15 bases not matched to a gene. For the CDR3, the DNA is TGCAGCGTTGAAAAACAGCTGTTGGGGACAGGTCTTAACTATGGCTACACCTTC. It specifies CSVEKQLLGTGLNYGYTF. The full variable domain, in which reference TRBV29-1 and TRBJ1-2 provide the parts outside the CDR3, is SAVISQKPSRDICQRGTSLTIQCQVDSQVTMMFWYRQQPGQSLTLIATANQGSEATYESGFVIDKFPISRPNLTFSTLTVSNMSPEDSSIYLCSVEKQLLGTGLNYGYTFGSGTRLTVV.

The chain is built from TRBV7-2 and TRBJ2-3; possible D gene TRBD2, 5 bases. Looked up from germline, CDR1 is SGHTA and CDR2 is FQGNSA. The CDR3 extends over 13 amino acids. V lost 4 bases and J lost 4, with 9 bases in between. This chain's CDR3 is CASSSELADTQYF. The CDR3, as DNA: TGTGCCAGCAGCTCCGAACTAGCAGATACGCAGTATTTT.

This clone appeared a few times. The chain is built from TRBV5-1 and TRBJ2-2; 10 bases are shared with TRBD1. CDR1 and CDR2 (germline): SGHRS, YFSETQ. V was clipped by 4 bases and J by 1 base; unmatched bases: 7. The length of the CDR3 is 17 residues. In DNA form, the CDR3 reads TGCGCCAGCAGCCTAAAGAGGACAGGGGGGAACACCGGGGAGCTGTTTTTT. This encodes CASSLKRTGGNTGELFF.

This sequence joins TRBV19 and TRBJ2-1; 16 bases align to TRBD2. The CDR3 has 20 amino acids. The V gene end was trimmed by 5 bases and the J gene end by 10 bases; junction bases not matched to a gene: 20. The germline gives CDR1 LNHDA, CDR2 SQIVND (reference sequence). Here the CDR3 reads CASSSRWDRGLAGGPGEQFF. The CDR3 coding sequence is TGTGCCAGTAGTTCCCGTTGGGACAGGGGACTAGCGGGGGGGCCTGGGGAGCAGTTCTTC.

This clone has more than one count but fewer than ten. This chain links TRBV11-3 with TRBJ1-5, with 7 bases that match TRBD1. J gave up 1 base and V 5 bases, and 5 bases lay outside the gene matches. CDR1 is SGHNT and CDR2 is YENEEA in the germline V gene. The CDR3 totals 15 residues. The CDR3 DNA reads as TGTGCCAGCAGCCTTGACAGGGTCAGCAATCAGCCCCAGCATTTT. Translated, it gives CASSLDRVSNQPQHF. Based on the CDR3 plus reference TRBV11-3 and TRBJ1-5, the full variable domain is EAGVVQSPRYKIIEKKQPVAFWCNPISGHNTLYWYLQNLGQGPELLIRYENEEAVDDSQLPKDRFSAERLKGVDSTLKIQPAELGDSAVYLCASSLDRVSNQPQHFGDGTRLSIL.

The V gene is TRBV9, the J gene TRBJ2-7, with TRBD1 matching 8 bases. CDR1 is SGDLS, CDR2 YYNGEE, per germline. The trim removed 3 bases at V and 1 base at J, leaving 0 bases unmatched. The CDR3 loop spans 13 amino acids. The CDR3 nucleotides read TGTGCCAGCAGCGGGGACAGGTCCTACGAGCAGTACGTC. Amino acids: CASSGDRSYEQYV.

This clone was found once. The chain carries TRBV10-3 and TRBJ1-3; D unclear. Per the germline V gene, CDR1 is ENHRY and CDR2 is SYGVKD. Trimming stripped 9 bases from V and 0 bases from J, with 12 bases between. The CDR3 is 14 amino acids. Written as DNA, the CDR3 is TGTGCCATTGCTCCGGAGTACTCTGGAAACACCATATATTTT. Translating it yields CAIAPEYSGNTIYF.

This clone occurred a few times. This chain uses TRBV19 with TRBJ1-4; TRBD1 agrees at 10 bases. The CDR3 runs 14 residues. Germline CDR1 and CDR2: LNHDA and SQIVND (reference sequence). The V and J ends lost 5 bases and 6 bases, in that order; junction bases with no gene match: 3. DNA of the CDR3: TGTGCCAGTAGTCTGGACAGGGGGTATGAAAAACTGTTTTTT. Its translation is CASSLDRGYEKLFF.

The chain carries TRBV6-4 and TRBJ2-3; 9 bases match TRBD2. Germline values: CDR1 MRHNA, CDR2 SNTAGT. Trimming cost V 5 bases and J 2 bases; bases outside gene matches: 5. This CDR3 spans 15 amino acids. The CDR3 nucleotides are TGTGCCAGCAGTAGGACTAGCGAGGCCACAGATACGCAGTATTTT. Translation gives CASSRTSEATDTQYF.

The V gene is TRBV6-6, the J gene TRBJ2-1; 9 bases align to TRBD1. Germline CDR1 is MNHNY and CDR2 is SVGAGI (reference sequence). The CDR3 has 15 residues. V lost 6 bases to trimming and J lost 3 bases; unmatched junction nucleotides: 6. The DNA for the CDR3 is TGTGCCAGCAGCGAACAGGGGGCGAACTACAATGAGCAGTTCTTC. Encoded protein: CASSEQGANYNEQFF.

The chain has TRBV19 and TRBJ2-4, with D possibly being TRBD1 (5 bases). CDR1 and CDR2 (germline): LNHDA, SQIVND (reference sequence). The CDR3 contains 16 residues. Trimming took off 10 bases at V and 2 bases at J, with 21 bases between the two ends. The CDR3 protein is CATNLVYRLTKNIQYF. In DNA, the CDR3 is TGTGCCACTAACCTCGTTTACAGGCTGACCAAAAACATTCAGTACTTC. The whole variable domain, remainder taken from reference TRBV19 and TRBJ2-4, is DGGITQSPKYLFRKEGQNVTLSCEQNLNHDAMYWYRQDPGQGLRLIYYSQIVNDFQKGDIAEGYSVSREKKESFPLTVTSAQKNPTAFYLCATNLVYRLTKNIQYFGAGTRLSVL.

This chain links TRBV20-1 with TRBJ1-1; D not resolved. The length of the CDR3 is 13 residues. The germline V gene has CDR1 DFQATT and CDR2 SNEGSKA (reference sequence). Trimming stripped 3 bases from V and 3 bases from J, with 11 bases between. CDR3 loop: CSASGPDYTEAFF. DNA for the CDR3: TGCAGTGCTAGTGGGCCAGATTACACTGAAGCTTTCTTT.

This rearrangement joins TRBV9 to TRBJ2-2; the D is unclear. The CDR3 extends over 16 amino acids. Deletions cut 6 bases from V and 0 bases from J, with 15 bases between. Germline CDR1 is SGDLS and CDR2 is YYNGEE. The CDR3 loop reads CASTPAGVANTGELFF. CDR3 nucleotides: TGTGCCAGCACCCCCGCCGGAGTCGCGAACACCGGGGAGCTGTTTTTT. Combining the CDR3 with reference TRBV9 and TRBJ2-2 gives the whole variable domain DSGVTQTPKHLITATGQRVTLRCSPRSGDLSVYWYQQSLDQGLQFLIQYYNGEERAKGNILERFSAQQFPDLHSELNLSSLELGDSALYFCASTPAGVANTGELFFGEGSRLTVL.

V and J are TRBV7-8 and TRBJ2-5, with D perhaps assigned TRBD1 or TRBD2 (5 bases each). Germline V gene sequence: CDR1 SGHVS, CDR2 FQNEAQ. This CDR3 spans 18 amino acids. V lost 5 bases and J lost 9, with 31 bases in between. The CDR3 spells CASSIQPSTFTGVGAQYF. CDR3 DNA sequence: TGTGCCAGCAGCATCCAACCGTCTACGTTTACAGGCGTCGGGGCCCAGTACTTC.

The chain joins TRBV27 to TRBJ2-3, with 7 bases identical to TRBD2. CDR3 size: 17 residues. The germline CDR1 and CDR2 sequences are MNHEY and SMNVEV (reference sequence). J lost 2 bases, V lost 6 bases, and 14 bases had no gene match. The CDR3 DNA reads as TGTGCCAGCAGCCGCCGCGGGGGATCATACAACACAGATACGCAGTATTTT. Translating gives CASSRRGGSYNTDTQYF.

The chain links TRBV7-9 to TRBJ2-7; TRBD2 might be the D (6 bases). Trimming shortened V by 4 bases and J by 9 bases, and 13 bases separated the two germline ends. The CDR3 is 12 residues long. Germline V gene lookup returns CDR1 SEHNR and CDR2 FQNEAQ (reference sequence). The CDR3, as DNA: TGTGCCAGCAGCTCGGACTACCTGGGGCAGTACTTC. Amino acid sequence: CASSSDYLGQYF.

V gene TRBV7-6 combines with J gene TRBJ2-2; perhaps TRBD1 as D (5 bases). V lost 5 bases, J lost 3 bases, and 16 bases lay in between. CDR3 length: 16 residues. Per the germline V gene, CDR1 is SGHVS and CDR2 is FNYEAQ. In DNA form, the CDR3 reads TGTGCCAGCAGCCTCTCAGTGGGGCTAGACACCGGGGAGCTGTTTTTT. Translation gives CASSLSVGLDTGELFF. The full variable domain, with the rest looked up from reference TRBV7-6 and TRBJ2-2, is GAGVSQSPRYKVTKRGQDVALRCDPISGHVSLYWYRQALGQGPEFLTYFNYEAQQDKSGLPNDRFSAERPEGSISTLTIQRTEQRDSAMYRCASSLSVGLDTGELFFGEGSRLTVL.

The CDR3 region is CASSQDTETGELFF. The CDR3 coding sequence is TGTGCCAGCAGCCAAGACACAGAGACCGGGGAGCTGTTTTTT. The chain recombines TRBV6-4 with TRBJ2-2; D remains unclear. CDR3 length equals 14 residues. Germline values: CDR1 MRHNA, CDR2 SNTAGT. Between the trimmed V and J ends, which lost 6 bases and 5 bases, there was a span of 13 bases.

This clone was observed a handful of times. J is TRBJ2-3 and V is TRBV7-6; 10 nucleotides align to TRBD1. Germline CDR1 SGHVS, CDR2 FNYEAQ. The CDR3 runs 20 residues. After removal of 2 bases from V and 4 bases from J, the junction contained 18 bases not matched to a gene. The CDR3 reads CASSLSPRTGGIGFSDTQYF. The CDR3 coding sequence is TGTGCCAGCAGCTTATCCCCCCGGACAGGGGGTATTGGTTTCTCAGATACGCAGTATTTT.

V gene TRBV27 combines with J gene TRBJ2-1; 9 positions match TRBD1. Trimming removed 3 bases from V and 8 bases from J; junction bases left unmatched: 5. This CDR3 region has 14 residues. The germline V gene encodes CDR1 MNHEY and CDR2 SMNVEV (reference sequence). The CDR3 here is CASSFWDRVDEQFF. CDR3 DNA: TGTGCCAGCAGTTTCTGGGACAGGGTTGATGAGCAGTTCTTC.

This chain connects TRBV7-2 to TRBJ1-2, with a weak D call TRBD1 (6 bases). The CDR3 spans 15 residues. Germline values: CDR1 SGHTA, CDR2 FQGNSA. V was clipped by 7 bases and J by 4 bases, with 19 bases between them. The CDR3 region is CASTETQGRSYGYTF. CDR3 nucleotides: TGTGCCAGCACTGAAACCCAGGGGCGCAGCTATGGCTACACCTTC.